This note documents a single T cell receptor (beta chain) sequence. Between the trimmed V and J ends, which lost 2 bases and 3 bases, there was a span of 13 bases. The CDR3 runs to 16 residues. Germline V CDR1 and CDR2: SEHNR, FQNEAQ (reference sequence). The record originates from a study of blood T cell repertoires in COVID-19. Authors' data handling: How many nucleated cells were present was estimated from reference gene primer amplification. Sequenced by immunoSEQ multiplex PCR; TCRdb stores in-frame clones only, minus some. The V and J calls and clone size were taken over from that table, and D and trimming were inferred from the DNA. This table holds some 350,000 clones, around 82% found once.

The sample taken for sequencing was peripheral blood. This clonotype was obtained from a man aged 30 to 45 with active or convalescent COVID-19. J is TRBJ1-4 and V is TRBV7-9; D may be TRBD1 (5 bases). The CDR3: CASSLMDTAPNEKLFF. Here the CDR3 DNA reads TGTGCCAGCAGCTTAATGGACACCGCGCCTAATGAAAAACTGTTTTTT. Using reference TRBV7-9 and TRBJ1-4 for the parts outside the CDR3, the full variable domain is DTGVSQNPRHKITKRGQNVTFRCDPISEHNRLYWYRQTLGQGPEFLTYFQNEAQLEKSRLLSDRFSAERPKGSFSTLEIQRTEQGDSAMYLCASSLMDTAPNEKLFFGSGTQLSVL.